One sample yielded the 23 T cell receptor beta chains listed below, sequenced in a study of human T cells and chemical hapten exposure (dated by TCRdb to the early 2020s). Libraries were constructed by RACE. These reads were obtained on a NextSeq 500. Using fastp trimming at Q25 and MiXCR clonotype assembly, TCRdb reanalyzed the public sequencing data and kept in-frame beta chains. Here each entry gathers all rows of one CDR3 protein and keeps the most common genes and DNA. Recorded for this sample are just over 350,000 distinct CDR3 sequences; 6% to 7% of them occurred a single time. More than 5.5% of the sample goes to the ten largest clones. Taken with the paper, the label for time point translates to: patch test 2, 6 weeks after DPC sensitization. The sample's treatment or condition label, decoded: therapeutic diphenylcyclopropenone sensitization with weekly scalp DPC. The source was whole blood, collected in connection with sensitization to the hapten diphenylcyclopropenone (DPC). The source is a woman between 18 and 29 years old with alopecia areata. Some clones in this sample may be carry-over from other donors' samples.

This chain joins TRBV2 and TRBJ2-5; a possible D gene is TRBD2 (5 bases). Germline CDR1 is SNHLY and CDR2 is FYNNEI. The CDR3 consists of 14 residues. Trimming cost V 4 bases and J 2 bases, with 11 bases left between them. This CDR3 is CASSVYDYQETQYF. In DNA form, the CDR3 reads TGTGCCAGCAGTGTTTATGACTATCAAGAGACCCAGTACTTC.

V is TRBV12-3 or TRBV12-4 and J is TRBJ1-2, with TRBD1 matching 12 bases. The CDR3 length is 15 residues. V lost 6 bases to trimming and J lost 6 bases; unmatched junction nucleotides: 8. The CDR3: CASSLAGTGGNGYTF. CDR3 coding DNA: TGTGCCAGCAGCTTGGCCGGGACAGGGGGCAATGGCTACACCTTC.

The chain employs TRBV7-9 and TRBJ2-4; 11 bases agree with TRBD1. Looked up from germline, CDR1 is SEHNR and CDR2 is FQNEAQ (reference sequence). V shed 5 bases, J shed 7 bases, and the junction held 7 bases outside the gene matches. CDR3 size: 15 residues. CDR3 in DNA: TGTGCCAGCAGCCGGGACAGGGGGACGTTGAACATTCAGTACTTC. Translation gives CASSRDRGTLNIQYF.

This clonotype has at least ten counts. This chain joins TRBV27 and TRBJ1-6; 9 bases match TRBD1. Germline V lookup: CDR1 MNHEY, CDR2 SMNVEV (reference sequence). The CDR3 length is 14 residues. J was trimmed by 14 bases and V by 4 bases; bases with no gene match: 9. The CDR3 DNA sequence: TGTGCCAGCAGTTCACCGGGACAGGGAATATCCCTCCACTTT. It codes for CASSSPGQGISLHF.

This clonotype was observed a handful of times. The chain couples TRBV12-3 or TRBV12-4 to TRBJ2-7; no clear D. V was trimmed by 3 bases and J by 6 bases, leaving 18 bases between them. There are 15 residues in the CDR3. CDR3 loop: CASSFASFTAPEQYF. The CDR3 DNA sequence: TGTGCCAGCAGTTTCGCAAGCTTTACAGCACCCGAGCAGTACTTC.

A word on this clonotype: This may come from a read error, since a much larger clone is one base off. The chain employs TRBV4-3 and TRBJ2-7; 9 bases align to TRBD2. The V and J ends lost 0 bases and 6 bases, in that order; junction bases with no gene match: 12. This CDR3 spans 17 amino acids. The germline gives CDR1 LGHNA, CDR2 YSLEER. CDR3: CASSQDHLAGRVGEQYF. The CDR3, as DNA: TGCGCCAGCAGCCAAGATCATCTAGCGGGGCGAGTGGGCGAGCAGTACTTC.

The chain combines TRBV4-3 with TRBJ2-3; D gene ambiguous. Trimming shortened V by 1 base and J by 0 bases, and 8 bases separated the two germline ends. The CDR3 has 15 residues. CDR1 LGHNA and CDR2 YSLEER come from the germline V gene. The CDR3 region has the DNA TGCGCCAGCAGCCAAGTTTACCTTAGCACAGATACGCAGTATTTT. Its protein product is CASSQVYLSTDTQYF.

This clonotype showed up just a few times. This chain joins TRBV20-1 and TRBJ2-7; 7 bases are shared with TRBD1. V lost 1 base to trimming and J lost 0 bases; unmatched junction nucleotides: 6. The germline gives CDR1 DFQATT, CDR2 SNEGSKA (reference sequence). CDR3 length: 15 residues. The DNA of the CDR3 is TGCAGTGCTAGAGTTTCTGGGACAGACTCCTACGAGCAGTACTTC. Its translation: CSARVSGTDSYEQYF.

The rearrangement joins TRBV20-1 to TRBJ1-5; 7 nucleotides align to TRBD1. The germline V gene has CDR1 DFQATT and CDR2 SNEGSKA (reference sequence). Germline trimming cut 3 bases from V and 4 bases from J; bases unmatched to any gene: 9. The CDR3 has 15 amino acids. The CDR3 is CSASLQGWLNQPQHF. The CDR3 nucleotides are TGCAGTGCTAGCTTACAGGGGTGGCTAAATCAGCCCCAGCATTTT.

This clonotype was found many times. The chain couples TRBV7-2 to TRBJ1-1, with D maybe TRBD1 (5 bases). Germline values: CDR1 SGHTA, CDR2 FQGNSA. CDR3 length equals 13 residues. V lost 3 bases to trimming and J lost 3 bases, with 8 bases between them. CDR3 sequence (DNA): TGTGCCAGCAGCTTTCAGGGAGACACTGAAGCTTTCTTT. Translated, it gives CASSFQGDTEAFF.

This clonotype was recorded a few times. The chain recombines TRBV2 with TRBJ2-5, with 8 bases identical to TRBD1. With 7 bases clipped from V and 0 bases from J, the junction kept 4 bases outside the gene matches. Per germline, CDR1 SNHLY and CDR2 FYNNEI. There are 14 residues in the CDR3. As DNA, the CDR3 is TGTGCCAGCACCGGGACAGGAGACCAAGAGACCCAGTACTTC. It translates to CASTGTGDQETQYF. Together with reference TRBV2 and TRBJ2-5, the CDR3 gives the full variable domain: EPEVTQTPSHQVTQMGQEVILRCVPISNHLYFYWYRQILGQKVEFLVSFYNNEISEKSEIFDDQFSVERPDGSNFTLKIRSTKLEDSAMYFCASTGTGDQETQYFGPGTRLLVL.

V gene TRBV7-9 combines with J gene TRBJ2-1, with a tentative D call TRBD2 (6 bases). The CDR3 contains 12 residues. Between the trimmed V and J ends, which lost 5 bases and 13 bases, there was a span of 15 bases. Per germline, CDR1 SEHNR and CDR2 FQNEAQ (reference sequence). CDR3 nucleotides: TGTGCCAGCAGCCCTCAGGACTACCTACAGTTCTTC. This sequence encodes CASSPQDYLQFF.

This clonotype was picked up a small number of times. This rearrangement joins TRBV6-2 or TRBV6-3 to TRBJ1-5; possible D gene TRBD1, 6 bases. Germline CDR1 and CDR2: MNHEY and SVGEGT. V gave up 2 bases and J gave up 3 bases, with 11 bases separating them. The CDR3 runs 15 residues. The CDR3 nucleotides read TGTGCCAGCAGTTACGGGGGACACTCCAATCAGCCCCAGCATTTT. Residues: CASSYGGHSNQPQHF.

The V gene is TRBV12-3 or TRBV12-4, the J gene TRBJ2-2; TRBD1 matches at 7 bases. Trimming removed 3 bases from V and 3 bases from J; junction bases left unmatched: 4. The CDR3 is made up of 15 amino acids. In nucleotides, the CDR3 is TGTGCCAGCAGTTTCAGGCAGGGGGACACCGGGGAGCTGTTTTTT. Protein: CASSFRQGDTGELFF.

The chain has TRBV20-1 and TRBJ1-3; no reliable D call. The CDR3 is made up of 17 amino acids. The germline gives CDR1 DFQATT, CDR2 SNEGSKA (reference sequence). Trimming pared 2 bases from V and 0 bases from J, leaving 17 bases between. The CDR3 loop reads CSARPPGPSVSGNTIYF. The CDR3 coding sequence is TGCAGTGCTAGACCCCCCGGTCCATCAGTCTCTGGAAACACCATATATTTT.

Notes on this clonotype: The conserved phenylalanine or tryptophan is not found at the CDR3 terminus, so this likely reflects a read error. The chain has TRBV29-1 and TRBJ1-2; D gene ambiguous. Germline V gives CDR1 SQVTM, CDR2 ANQGSEA. This CDR3 has 14 amino acids. The V end was cut by 7 bases, the J end by 0 bases, with 15 bases between. DNA of the CDR3: TGCAGCGCCCCATTAACAGCCCCTAACTATGGCTACACCTAC. This translates into CSAPLTAPNYGYTY.

This clonotype was found a few times. The V call is TRBV7-2, the J call TRBJ2-2; 10 bases align to TRBD1. J lost 6 bases, V lost 1 base, and 5 bases had no gene match. The CDR3 is 16 amino acids. The germline gives CDR1 SGHTA, CDR2 FQGNSA. The CDR3 here is CASSLGQGAQAGELFF. The CDR3 coding sequence is TGTGCCAGCAGCTTAGGACAGGGGGCGCAGGCCGGGGAGCTGTTTTTT.

This clonotype was counted only a few times. The rearrangement uses TRBV12-3 or TRBV12-4 and TRBJ2-1; 12 bases agree with TRBD2. CDR3 length: 14 amino acids. Germline trimming cut 8 bases from V and 4 bases from J; bases unmatched to any gene: 3. The CDR3 reads CASAGTSGYNEQFF. CDR3 sequence (DNA): TGTGCCAGCGCGGGGACTAGCGGGTACAATGAGCAGTTCTTC.

This clonotype occurred a few times. The chain employs TRBV15 and TRBJ2-3, with 10 bases that match TRBD1. V lost 6 bases to trimming and J lost 7 bases; unmatched junction nucleotides: 4. CDR1 and CDR2 from the germline V gene are LNHNV and YYDKDF (reference sequence). The CDR3 contains 13 residues. The CDR3 coding sequence is TGTGCCACCAGAGGGACAGGGGATAATACGCAGTATTTT. This codes for CATRGTGDNTQYF.

In this sample, this clonotype turned up a few times. The gene calls are TRBV6-5 and TRBJ1-2, with 10 nucleotides matching TRBD1. The CDR3 consists of 16 residues. Per the germline V gene, CDR1 is MNHEY and CDR2 is SVGAGI. The trim removed 0 bases at V and 6 bases at J, leaving 7 bases unmatched. The DNA of the CDR3 is TGTGCCAGCAGTTACTCGGGACAGGGGCAGATCGATGGCTACACCTTC. Encoded protein: CASSYSGQGQIDGYTF.

V is TRBV12-5 and J is TRBJ1-1; perhaps TRBD1 as D (5 bases). Germline loops: CDR1 LGHNT, CDR2 FRNRAP. The CDR3 has 13 residues. Deletions cut 3 bases from V and 10 bases from J, with 15 bases between. CDR3: CASGFGADKRAFF. The CDR3 DNA sequence: TGTGCTAGTGGTTTTGGGGCAGACAAAAGAGCTTTCTTT.

This clonotype has more than one count but fewer than ten. This chain links TRBV20-1 with TRBJ2-7; 11 bases match TRBD2. This CDR3 has 15 residues. Germline V gene data show CDR1 as DFQATT and CDR2 as SNEGSKA (reference sequence). Trimming removed 3 bases from V and 1 base from J; junction bases left unmatched: 5. CDR3 coding DNA: TGCAGTGCTAGGCCTAGCGGGGGGCTTTCCTACGAGCAGTACTTC. Its translation: CSARPSGGLSYEQYF.

This chain's CDR3 is CASSFAPRGGSYNEQFF. Here the CDR3 DNA reads TGTGCCAGCAGCTTCGCCCCCCGGGGGGGCTCCTACAATGAGCAGTTCTTC. The chain couples TRBV11-2 to TRBJ2-1, with 8 bases identical to TRBD2. Trimming removed 3 bases from V and 0 bases from J; junction bases left unmatched: 7. Germline V lookup: CDR1 SGHAT, CDR2 FQNNGV. This CDR3 is built from 17 residues.